The present TCR beta chain was sequenced within a study of blood T cell repertoires in COVID-19. Authors' data handling: How many nucleated cells were present was estimated from reference gene primer amplification. Measured with immunoSEQ multiplex PCR; TCRdb has only the in-frame clones, and not every one. That table is the source of V, J and clone size, and D and trimming were worked out from the DNA. The sample carries hundreds of thousands of clones, about 87% recorded once. This clone has a handful of counts. The source material was PBMCs or T cells enriched from blood (not recorded which). The clonotype originates from a woman between 45 and 60 years old who had recovered from COVID-19.

The DNA for the CDR3 is TGCGCCAGCAGTCTCGGGCCAGGGGGGAACTATGGCTACACCTTC. Protein sequence: CASSLGPGGNYGYTF. The chain is built from TRBV5-1 and TRBJ1-2; TRBD1 matches 7 bases. CDR3 length: 15 residues. Germline trimming cut 5 bases from V and 2 bases from J; bases unmatched to any gene: 9. The germline gives CDR1 SGHRS, CDR2 YFSETQ.